This T cell receptor (beta chain) was obtained from a study of preoperative IRX-2 immunotherapy in early breast cancer. As to treatment: preoperative locoregional IRX-2 cytokine immunotherapy. Samples came from a phase Ib trial of preoperative locoregional IRX-2 cytokine immunotherapy. Germline lookup yields CDR1 MNHGY and CDR2 SAAAGT. The CDR3 length is 15 residues. On this clone itself: The junction differs from germline at one of its ends, possibly a read error.

Generated by immunoSEQ multiplex PCR, the TCRdb table keeps only in-frame clones and is missing some. The sample contains more than 35,000 clones, 60% to 80% of which appear only once. This TCR was sampled from a human donor with breast cancer. The sequencing used tumor tissue, collected after IRX-2 immunotherapy. The chain combines TRBV6-8 with TRBJ2-2, with 7 bases fitting TRBD2. The CDR3 sequence: CAISVLGGRVGELFF. CDR3 sequence (DNA): TGTGCCATCAGTGTTCTTGGAGGGAGGGTCGGGGAGCTGTTTTTT.